Below, 20 T cell receptor beta chains from the same sample are listed, as sequenced in a study of cytomegalovirus exposure and HLA in healthy donors (dated 2017 in TCRdb). Library method: the immunoSEQ multiplex PCR assay. The multiplex PCR relied on a mix of 60 forward primers for TCR Vbeta segments and 13 reverse primers for TCR Jbeta segments. TCRdb's version of the immuneACCESS table is confined to in-frame rearrangements and falls short of the full clone set. An unresolved V gene accounts for under half of the shortfall where checked; the remainder is of unknown origin. The table for this sample lists some 120,000 clones; roughly 74% of them were counted only once. 5.8% of the sample rests with the top ten. The sample consisted of PBMCs. The origin of the receptors is a woman in her forties or fifties in good health and CMV-seropositive.

The chain is built from TRBV11-2 and TRBJ2-7; 7 positions match TRBD2. CDR3 length: 14 amino acids. V was pared by 1 base and J by 13 bases, with 13 bases of the junction left unmatched. Germline V gives CDR1 SGHAT, CDR2 FQNNGV. The CDR3 DNA is TGTGCCAGCAGCTTAGTTGCCGGCGGGGGACGCATCTACTTC. Protein: CASSLVAGGGRIYF.

The chain carries TRBV5-1 and TRBJ1-1; no clear D. Germline V gene lookup returns CDR1 SGHRS and CDR2 YFSETQ. V was pared by 6 bases and J by 6 bases, with 15 bases between. The CDR3 covers 13 residues. Here the CDR3 DNA reads TGCGCCAGCACGGTTGGGAGTGGCCCTGAAGCTTTCTTT. This sequence encodes CASTVGSGPEAFF.

The genes are TRBV4-1 and TRBJ1-6; 7 bases agree with TRBD1. The CDR3 extends over 15 amino acids. The germline V gene has CDR1 MGHRA and CDR2 YSYEKL. J gave up 5 bases and V 4 bases, and 5 bases lay outside the gene matches. The chain's CDR3 is CASSLDRNNNSPLHF. The CDR3 DNA follows: TGCGCCAGCAGCCTGGACAGGAATAATAATTCACCCCTCCACTTT.

The CDR3 nucleotides read TGTGCCAGCTCACTCTCCGGAAGGGGGGATACGCAGTATTTT. This encodes CASSLSGRGDTQYF. The V and J genes are TRBV18 and TRBJ2-3; the D gene is possibly TRBD1 (6 bases). The CDR3 is 14 amino acids. Trimming left V 4 bases short and J 6 bases short, with 14 bases between. CDR1 is KGHSH and CDR2 is LQKENI in the germline V gene.

V is TRBV30 and J is TRBJ1-1; maybe TRBD1 (5 bases). With 1 base removed from V and 3 bases from J, the gap between germline ends came to 9 bases. CDR1 and CDR2 (germline): GTSNPN, SVGIG (reference sequence). This CDR3 comprises 13 residues. The CDR3 nucleotides read TGTGCCTGGAGTGCCGGAGGGGACACTGAAGCTTTCTTT. Its translation is CAWSAGGDTEAFF. The full variable domain, its missing parts supplied by reference TRBV30 and TRBJ1-1, is SQTIHQWPATLVQPVGSPLSLECTVEGTSNPNLYWYRQAAGRGLQLLFYSVGIGQISSEVPQNLSASRPQDRQFILSSKKLLLSDSGFYLCAWSAGGDTEAFFGQGTRLTVV.

The V call is TRBV19, the J call TRBJ1-5; D unclear. From germline, CDR1 is LNHDA and CDR2 SQIVND (reference sequence). The V and J ends lost 3 bases and 0 bases respectively, with 6 bases between them. The CDR3 totals 14 residues. CDR3 bases: TGTGCCAGTAGTATCGGGAATAGCAATCAGCCCCAGCATTTT. Translated: CASSIGNSNQPQHF.

This rearrangement joins TRBV5-6 to TRBJ2-5, with 9 bases aligning to TRBD2. The CDR3 length is 16 residues. Trimming took 2 bases from V and 1 from J; bases not matched to a gene: 6. Germline V gene sequence: CDR1 SGHDT, CDR2 YYEEEE. In nucleotides, the CDR3 is TGTGCCAGCAGCTTTACTAGCGGGCTGCCCCAAGAGACCCAGTACTTC. Amino acids: CASSFTSGLPQETQYF. The complete variable domain, with remaining parts taken from reference TRBV5-6 and TRBJ2-5, reads DAGVTQSPTHLIKTRGQQVTLRCSPKSGHDTVSWYQQALGQGPQFIFQYYEEEERQRGNFPDRFSGHQFPNYSSELNVNALLLGDSALYLCASSFTSGLPQETQYFGPGTRLLVL.

The chain has TRBV19 and TRBJ1-2, with 12 positions matching TRBD1. This CDR3 is 12 amino acids long. The ends lost 9 bases at V and 8 bases at J; junction bases unmatched: 4. From germline, CDR1 is LNHDA and CDR2 SQIVND (reference sequence). CDR3 protein: CASRDRGRGYTF. CDR3 DNA sequence: TGTGCCAGCCGGGACAGGGGGCGAGGCTACACCTTC.

This chain uses TRBV29-1 with TRBJ1-1, with D possibly matching TRBD1 (5 bases). V was pared by 7 bases and J by 1 base, with 10 bases between. CDR3 length: 12 amino acids. From germline, CDR1 is SQVTM and CDR2 ANQGSEA. In nucleotides, the CDR3 is TGCAGCGCCAGACAGACGAACACTGAAGCTTTCTTT. Protein sequence: CSARQTNTEAFF.

The rearrangement uses TRBV14 and TRBJ1-6; 7 bases fit TRBD1. The germline V gene has CDR1 SGHDN and CDR2 FVKESK. CDR3 length: 14 amino acids. Unmatched junction bases numbered 7, after V lost 5 bases and J lost 9 bases. CDR3: CASSELTGPSPLHF. The CDR3 nucleotides read TGTGCCAGCAGCGAGTTGACAGGGCCTTCACCCCTCCACTTT.

V usage is TRBV2 and J usage is TRBJ2-7; 12 positions agree with TRBD1. Germline CDR1 and CDR2: SNHLY and FYNNEI. This CDR3 is 15 amino acids long. Trimming removed 6 bases from V and 5 bases from J; junction bases left unmatched: 8. CDR3 region: CASRPGTGGFNEQYF. CDR3 DNA sequence: TGTGCCAGCAGGCCCGGGACAGGGGGCTTCAACGAGCAGTACTTC.

The chain has TRBV7-9 and TRBJ2-5; D is perhaps TRBD2 (6 bases). This CDR3 has 16 residues. The V and J ends lost 1 base and 5 bases respectively, with 17 bases between them. Germline-derived CDR1 and CDR2 are SEHNR and FQNEAQ (reference sequence). The CDR3 DNA is TGTGCCAGCAGCTTAGATCGGCGGGGAGGAGGGGAGACCCAGTACTTC. Translating it yields CASSLDRRGGGETQYF.

The chain is built from TRBV2 and TRBJ2-7; D may be TRBD2 (7 bases). This CDR3 has 16 residues. The V and J ends lost 8 bases and 4 bases respectively, with 24 bases between them. Germline loops: CDR1 SNHLY, CDR2 FYNNEI. CDR3 residues: CASSKTQGRAGYEQYF. CDR3 in DNA: TGTGCCAGCTCGAAAACCCAGGGGAGGGCTGGATACGAGCAGTACTTC.

CDR3 DNA: TGTGCCAGCAGCCCTGACTGGATTCAGCCCCAGCATTTT. Translating it yields CASSPDWIQPQHF. This rearrangement joins TRBV5-5 to TRBJ1-5; D call uncertain. This CDR3 spans 13 amino acids. V was clipped by 4 bases and J by 6 bases, with 11 bases between them. Germline V lookup: CDR1 SGHKS, CDR2 YYEKEE (reference sequence).

This chain joins TRBV19 and TRBJ2-5; 8 bases map to TRBD2. This CDR3 comprises 14 residues. Trimming removed 3 bases from V and 4 bases from J; junction bases left unmatched: 4. CDR1 is LNHDA, CDR2 SQIVND, per germline (reference sequence). The CDR3 nucleotides read TGTGCCAGTAGTATGGACAGCGGGGGAGAGACCCAGTACTTC. Translated, it gives CASSMDSGGETQYF. The full variable domain, with the rest looked up from reference TRBV19 and TRBJ2-5, is DGGITQSPKYLFRKEGQNVTLSCEQNLNHDAMYWYRQDPGQGLRLIYYSQIVNDFQKGDIAEGYSVSREKKESFPLTVTSAQKNPTAFYLCASSMDSGGETQYFGPGTRLLVL.

The genes are TRBV5-1 and TRBJ2-7, with a possible D match to TRBD2 (5 bases). The V end was cut by 1 base, the J end by 2 bases, with 16 bases between. The CDR3 covers 16 residues. Germline V CDR1 and CDR2: SGHRS, YFSETQ. The DNA of the CDR3 is TGCGCCAGCAGCTTGTCCCCGGGGTTTTCAGCCTACGAGCAGTACTTC. Encoded protein: CASSLSPGFSAYEQYF.

Of note for this clone: One end of the junction does not line up with germline, which may come from a read error. The rearrangement uses TRBV7-9 and TRBJ2-3; TRBD2 is a possible D gene (6 bases). Germline CDR1 is SEHNR and CDR2 is FQNEAQ (reference sequence). This CDR3 region has 15 residues. CDR3 nucleotides: TGTCCCAGCAGCTCCCGACTAGAGGTCACAGATACGCAGTATTTT. It codes for CPSSSRLEVTDTQYF. Complete variable domain (other parts from reference TRBV7-9 and TRBJ2-3): DTGVSQNPRHKITKRGQNVTFRCDPISEHNRLYWYRQTLGQGPEFLTYFQNEAQLEKSRLLSDRFSAERPKGSFSTLEIQRTEQGDSAMYLCPSSSRLEVTDTQYFGPGTRLTVL.

This clone has a handful of counts. The chain links TRBV20-1 to TRBJ1-6; D is ambiguous. This CDR3 contains 11 residues. Germline V gene sequence: CDR1 DFQATT, CDR2 SNEGSKA (reference sequence). V was shortened by 0 bases and J by 14 bases, with 8 bases between the two germline ends. The CDR3 DNA is TGCAGTGCTAGAGATGGAGGTGCCCTCCACTTT. This codes for CSARDGGALHF.

The genes are TRBV7-9 and TRBJ2-5; TRBD1 might be the D (6 bases). The end of the DNA is better explained by TRBJ2-7, so the J call may be wrong. Germline CDR1 SEHNR, CDR2 FQNEAQ (reference sequence). The CDR3 contains 13 residues. DNA for the CDR3: TGTGCCAGCAGCTTAGCACAGGGCGGCGAGCAGTACTTC. Its protein is CASSLAQGGEQYF.

This chain joins TRBV6-4 and TRBJ2-2, with D maybe TRBD1 (7 bases). This CDR3 contains 15 residues. Trimming took off 5 bases at V and 7 bases at J, with 17 bases between the two ends. Germline CDR1 MRHNA, CDR2 SNTAGT. The CDR3 spells CASSPEEGAFGELFF. In nucleotides, the CDR3 is TGTGCCAGCAGTCCCGAGGAGGGGGCTTTCGGGGAGCTGTTTTTT.